This T cell receptor beta chain comes out of a study of siplizumab effects on memory and regulatory T cells. Overall study findings and caveats: Alloreactive sequences traceable to unstimulated CD4+ memory cells declined significantly under siplizumab.

The assay was immunoSEQ multiplex PCR, and TCRdb's table has in-frame clones only and misses some. The data hold fewer than 130,000 clones, with 80% to 95% observed a single time. V gave up 7 bases and J gave up 4 bases, with 8 bases separating them. There are 11 residues in the CDR3. Germline V gene sequence: CDR1 MNHNY, CDR2 SVGAGI (reference sequence). Remarks on this clone: What it binds is unknown.

Specimen: CD4+ T cells sorted from blood. The receptor's source is a human donor in good health. The chain couples TRBV6-6 to TRBJ2-7; the D is unclear. The CDR3 DNA reads as TGTGCCAGCACATTCGGGTACGAGCAGTACTTC. This translates into CASTFGYEQYF.